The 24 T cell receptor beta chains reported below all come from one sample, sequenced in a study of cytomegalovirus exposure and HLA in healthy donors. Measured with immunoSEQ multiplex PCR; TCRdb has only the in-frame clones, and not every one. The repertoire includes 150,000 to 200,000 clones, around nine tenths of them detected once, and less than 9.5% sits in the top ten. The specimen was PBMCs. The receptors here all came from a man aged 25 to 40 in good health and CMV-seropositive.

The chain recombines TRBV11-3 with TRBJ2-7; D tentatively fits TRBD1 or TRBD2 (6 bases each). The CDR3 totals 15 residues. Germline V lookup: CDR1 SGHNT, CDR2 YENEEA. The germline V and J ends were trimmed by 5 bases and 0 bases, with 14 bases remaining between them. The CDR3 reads CASSGGAGSSYEQYF. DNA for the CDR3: TGTGCCAGCAGCGGGGGCGCCGGGAGCTCCTACGAGCAGTACTTC. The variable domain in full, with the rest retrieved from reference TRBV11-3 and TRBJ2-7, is EAGVVQSPRYKIIEKKQPVAFWCNPISGHNTLYWYLQNLGQGPELLIRYENEEAVDDSQLPKDRFSAERLKGVDSTLKIQPAELGDSAVYLCASSGGAGSSYEQYFGPGTRLTVT.

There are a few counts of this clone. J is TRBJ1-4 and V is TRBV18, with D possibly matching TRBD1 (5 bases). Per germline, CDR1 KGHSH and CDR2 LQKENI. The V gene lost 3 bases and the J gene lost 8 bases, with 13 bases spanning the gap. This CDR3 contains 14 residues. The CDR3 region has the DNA TGTGCCAGCTCACCCCGACAGAAGGGGGAAAAACTGTTTTTT. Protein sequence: CASSPRQKGEKLFF.

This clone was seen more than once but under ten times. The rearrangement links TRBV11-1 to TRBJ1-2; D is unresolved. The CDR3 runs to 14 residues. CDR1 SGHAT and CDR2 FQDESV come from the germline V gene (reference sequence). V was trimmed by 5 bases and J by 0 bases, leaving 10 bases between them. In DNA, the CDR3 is TGTGCCAGCAGCCTAAGTTACACTAACTATGGCTACACCTTC. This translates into CASSLSYTNYGYTF.

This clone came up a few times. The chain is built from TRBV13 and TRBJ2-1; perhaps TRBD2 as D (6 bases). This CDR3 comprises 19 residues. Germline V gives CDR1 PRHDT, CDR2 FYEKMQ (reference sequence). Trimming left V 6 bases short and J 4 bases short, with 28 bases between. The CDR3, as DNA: TGTGCCAGCAGTCCGCCTCTTAGCGGACCCCCCGCGGAATACAATGAGCAGTTCTTC. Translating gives CASSPPLSGPPAEYNEQFF.

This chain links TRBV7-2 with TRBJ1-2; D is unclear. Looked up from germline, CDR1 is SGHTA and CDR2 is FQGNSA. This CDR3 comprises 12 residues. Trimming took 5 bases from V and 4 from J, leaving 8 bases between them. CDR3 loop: CASSPRAYGYTF. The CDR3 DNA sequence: TGTGCCAGCAGCCCCCGGGCCTATGGCTACACCTTC.

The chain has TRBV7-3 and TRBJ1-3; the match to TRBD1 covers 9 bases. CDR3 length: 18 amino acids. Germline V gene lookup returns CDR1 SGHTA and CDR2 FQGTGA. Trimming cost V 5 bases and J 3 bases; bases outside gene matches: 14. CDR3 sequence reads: CASSPNALGTGSGNTIYF. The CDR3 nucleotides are TGTGCCAGCAGCCCCAATGCCTTGGGGACAGGGAGTGGAAACACCATATATTTT.

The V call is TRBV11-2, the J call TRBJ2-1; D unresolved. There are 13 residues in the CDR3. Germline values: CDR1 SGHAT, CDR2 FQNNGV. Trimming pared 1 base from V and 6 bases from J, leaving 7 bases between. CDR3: CASSLGDTNEQFF. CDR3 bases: TGTGCCAGCAGCTTAGGAGACACCAATGAGCAGTTCTTC. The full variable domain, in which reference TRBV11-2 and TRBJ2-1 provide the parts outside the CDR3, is EAGVAQSPRYKIIEKRQSVAFWCNPISGHATLYWYQQILGQGPKLLIQFQNNGVVDDSQLPKDRFSAERLKGVDSTLKIQPAKLEDSAVYLCASSLGDTNEQFFGPGTRLTVL.

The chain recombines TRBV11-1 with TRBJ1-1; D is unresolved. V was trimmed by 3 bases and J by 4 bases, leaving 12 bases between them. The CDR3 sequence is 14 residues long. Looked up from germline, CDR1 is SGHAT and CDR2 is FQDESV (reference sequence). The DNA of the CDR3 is TGTGCCAGCAGCTTTCGAGGTGGTGGCACTGAAGCTTTCTTT. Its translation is CASSFRGGGTEAFF.

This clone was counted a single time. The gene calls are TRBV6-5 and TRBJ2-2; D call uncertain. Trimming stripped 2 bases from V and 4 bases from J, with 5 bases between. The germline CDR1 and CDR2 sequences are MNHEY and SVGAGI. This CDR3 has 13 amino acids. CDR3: CASSYGTTGELFF. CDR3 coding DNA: TGTGCCAGCAGTTACGGTACCACCGGGGAGCTGTTTTTT.

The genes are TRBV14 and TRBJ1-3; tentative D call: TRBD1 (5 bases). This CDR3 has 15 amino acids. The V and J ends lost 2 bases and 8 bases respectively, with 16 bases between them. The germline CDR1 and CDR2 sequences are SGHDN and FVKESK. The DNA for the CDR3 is TGTGCCAGCAGCCAAAGGAGGGGTAGGTGCTACACCATATATTTT. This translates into CASSQRRGRCYTIYF.

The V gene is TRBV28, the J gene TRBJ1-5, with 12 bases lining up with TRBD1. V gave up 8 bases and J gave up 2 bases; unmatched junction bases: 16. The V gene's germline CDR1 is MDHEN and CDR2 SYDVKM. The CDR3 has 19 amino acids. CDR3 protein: CASSALDGTGGWGNQPQHF. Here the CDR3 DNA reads TGTGCCAGCTCGGCCTTGGACGGGACAGGGGGCTGGGGCAATCAGCCCCAGCATTTT.

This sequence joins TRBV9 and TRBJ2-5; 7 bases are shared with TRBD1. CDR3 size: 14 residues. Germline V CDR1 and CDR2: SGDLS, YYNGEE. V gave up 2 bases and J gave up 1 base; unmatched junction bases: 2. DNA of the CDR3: TGTGCCAGCAGCGTTGGGACAGCCCAAGAGACCCAGTACTTC. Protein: CASSVGTAQETQYF.

Here the CDR3 DNA reads TGTGCCAGCAGCTTAATACTAAACCCCTACGAGCAGTACTTC. Protein product: CASSLILNPYEQYF. This chain joins TRBV7-9 and TRBJ2-7; no clear D gene. The CDR3 is made up of 14 amino acids. V dropped 2 bases and J dropped 2 bases, with 10 bases sitting between them. Germline V gene data show CDR1 as SEHNR and CDR2 as FQNEAQ (reference sequence).

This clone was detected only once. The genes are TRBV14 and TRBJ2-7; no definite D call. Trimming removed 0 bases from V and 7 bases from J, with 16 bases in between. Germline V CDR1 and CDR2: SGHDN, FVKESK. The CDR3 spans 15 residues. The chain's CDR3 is CASSQDGLVVGEQYF. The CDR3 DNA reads TGTGCCAGCAGCCAAGATGGGCTTGTGGTGGGGGAGCAGTACTTC.

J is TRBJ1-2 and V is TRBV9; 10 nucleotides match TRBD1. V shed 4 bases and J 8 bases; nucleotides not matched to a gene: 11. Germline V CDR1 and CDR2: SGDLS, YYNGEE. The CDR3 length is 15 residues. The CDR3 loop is CASSHPFGQGDGYTF. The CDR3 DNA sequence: TGTGCCAGCAGCCACCCCTTTGGACAGGGGGACGGCTACACCTTC. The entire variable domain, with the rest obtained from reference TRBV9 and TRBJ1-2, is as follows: DSGVTQTPKHLITATGQRVTLRCSPRSGDLSVYWYQQSLDQGLQFLIQYYNGEERAKGNILERFSAQQFPDLHSELNLSSLELGDSALYFCASSHPFGQGDGYTFGSGTRLTVV.

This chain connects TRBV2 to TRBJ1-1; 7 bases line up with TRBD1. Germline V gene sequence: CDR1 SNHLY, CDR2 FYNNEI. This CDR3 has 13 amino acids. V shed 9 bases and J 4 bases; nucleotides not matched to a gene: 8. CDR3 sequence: CARDRDRITEAFF. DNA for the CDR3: TGTGCCAGAGACAGGGACCGGATCACTGAAGCTTTCTTT.

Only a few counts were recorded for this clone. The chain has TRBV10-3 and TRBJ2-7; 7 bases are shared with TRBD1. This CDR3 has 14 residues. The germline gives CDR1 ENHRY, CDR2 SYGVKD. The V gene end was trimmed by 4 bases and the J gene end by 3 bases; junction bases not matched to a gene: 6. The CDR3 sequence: CAISGDRSGYEQYF. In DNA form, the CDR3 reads TGTGCCATCAGTGGGGACAGATCGGGCTACGAGCAGTACTTC.

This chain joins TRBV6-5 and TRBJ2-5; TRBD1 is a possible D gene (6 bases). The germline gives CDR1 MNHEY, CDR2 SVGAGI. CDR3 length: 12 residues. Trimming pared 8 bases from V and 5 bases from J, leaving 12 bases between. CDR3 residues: CASGRGSETQYF. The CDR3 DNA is TGTGCCAGCGGTAGGGGGTCGGAGACCCAGTACTTC.

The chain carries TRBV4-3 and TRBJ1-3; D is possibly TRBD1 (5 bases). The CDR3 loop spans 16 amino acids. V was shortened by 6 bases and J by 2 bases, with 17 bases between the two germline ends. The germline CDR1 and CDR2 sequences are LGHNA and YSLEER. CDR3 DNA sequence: TGCGCCAGCAGTCTGATGAAGGGGCTGGCTGGAAACACCATATATTTT. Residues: CASSLMKGLAGNTIYF.

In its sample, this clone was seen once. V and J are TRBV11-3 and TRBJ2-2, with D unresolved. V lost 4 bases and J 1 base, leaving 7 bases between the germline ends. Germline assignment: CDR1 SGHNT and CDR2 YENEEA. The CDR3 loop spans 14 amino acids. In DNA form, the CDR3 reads TGTGCCAGCAGCTCTGCCTTGAACACCGGGGAGCTGTTTTTT. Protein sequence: CASSSALNTGELFF.

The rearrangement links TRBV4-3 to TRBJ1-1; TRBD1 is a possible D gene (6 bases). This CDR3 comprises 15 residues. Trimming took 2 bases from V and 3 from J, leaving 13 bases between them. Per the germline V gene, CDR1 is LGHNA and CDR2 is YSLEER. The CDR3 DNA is TGCGCCAGCAGCCAACCCGGACAGCCTTACACTGAAGCTTTCTTT. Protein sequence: CASSQPGQPYTEAFF.

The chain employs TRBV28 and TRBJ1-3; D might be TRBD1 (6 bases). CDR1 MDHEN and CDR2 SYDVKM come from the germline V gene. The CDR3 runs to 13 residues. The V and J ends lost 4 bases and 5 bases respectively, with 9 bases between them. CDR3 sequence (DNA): TGTGCCAGCAGTTCCAGGGGTCGAAACACCATATATTTT. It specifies CASSSRGRNTIYF.

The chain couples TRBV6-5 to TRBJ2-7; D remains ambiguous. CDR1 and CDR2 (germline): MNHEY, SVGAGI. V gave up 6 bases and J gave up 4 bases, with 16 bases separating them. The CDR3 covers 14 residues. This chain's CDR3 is CASSIGPAVYEQYF. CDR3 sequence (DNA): TGTGCCAGCAGCATAGGACCTGCGGTGTACGAGCAGTACTTC.

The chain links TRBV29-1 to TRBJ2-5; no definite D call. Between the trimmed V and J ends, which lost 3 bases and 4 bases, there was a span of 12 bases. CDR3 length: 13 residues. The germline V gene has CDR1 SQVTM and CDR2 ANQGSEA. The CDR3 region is CSVDVLGRETQYF. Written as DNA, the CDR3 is TGCAGCGTTGATGTGCTAGGGCGAGAGACCCAGTACTTC. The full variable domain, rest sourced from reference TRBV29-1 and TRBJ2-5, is SAVISQKPSRDICQRGTSLTIQCQVDSQVTMMFWYRQQPGQSLTLIATANQGSEATYESGFVIDKFPISRPNLTFSTLTVSNMSPEDSSIYLCSVDVLGRETQYFGPGTRLLVL.